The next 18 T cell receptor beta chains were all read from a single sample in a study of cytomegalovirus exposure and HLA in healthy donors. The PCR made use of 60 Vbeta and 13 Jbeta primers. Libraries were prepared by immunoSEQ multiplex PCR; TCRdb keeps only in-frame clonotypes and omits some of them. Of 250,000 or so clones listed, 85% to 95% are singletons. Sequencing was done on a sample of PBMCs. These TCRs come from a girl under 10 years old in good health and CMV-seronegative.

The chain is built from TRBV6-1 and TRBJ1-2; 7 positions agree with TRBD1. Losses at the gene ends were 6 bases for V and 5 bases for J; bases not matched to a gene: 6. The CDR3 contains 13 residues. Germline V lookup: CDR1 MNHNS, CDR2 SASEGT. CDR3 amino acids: CASREGAAYGYTF. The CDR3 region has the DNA TGTGCCAGCAGAGAGGGGGCTGCTTATGGCTACACCTTC.

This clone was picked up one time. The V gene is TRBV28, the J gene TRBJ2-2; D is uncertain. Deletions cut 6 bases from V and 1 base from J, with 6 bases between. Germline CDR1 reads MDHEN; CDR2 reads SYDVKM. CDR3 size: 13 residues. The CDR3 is CASSLQNTGELFF. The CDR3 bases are TGTGCCAGCAGCTTACAGAACACCGGGGAGCTGTTTTTT.

The CDR3 DNA reads TGTGCCACCTTAGCGGGGCTCTACAATGAGCAGTTCTTC. Translated, it gives CATLAGLYNEQFF. The chain links TRBV6-1 to TRBJ2-1, with 8 nucleotides matching TRBD2. The CDR3 totals 13 residues. V was pared by 10 bases and J by 3 bases, with 5 bases of the junction left unmatched. From germline, CDR1 is MNHNS and CDR2 SASEGT.

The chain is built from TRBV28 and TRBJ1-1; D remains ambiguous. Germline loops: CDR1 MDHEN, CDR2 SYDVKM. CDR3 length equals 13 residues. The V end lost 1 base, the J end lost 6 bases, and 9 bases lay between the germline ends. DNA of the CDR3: TGTGCCAGCAGTTTATTAAGGCGGGCTGAAGCTTTCTTT. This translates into CASSLLRRAEAFF.

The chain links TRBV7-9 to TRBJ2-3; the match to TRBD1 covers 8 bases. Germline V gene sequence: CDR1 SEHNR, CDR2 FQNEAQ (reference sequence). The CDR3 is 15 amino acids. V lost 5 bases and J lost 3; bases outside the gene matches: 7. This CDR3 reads CASSHTGGSTDTQYF. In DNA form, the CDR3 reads TGTGCCAGCAGCCACACAGGGGGTAGTACAGATACGCAGTATTTT.

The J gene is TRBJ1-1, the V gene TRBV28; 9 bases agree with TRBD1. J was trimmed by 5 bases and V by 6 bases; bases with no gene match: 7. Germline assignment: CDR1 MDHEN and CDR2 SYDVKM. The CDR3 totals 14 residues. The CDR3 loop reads CASRYRGRGTEAFF. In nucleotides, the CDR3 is TGTGCCAGCAGGTACAGGGGGCGAGGTACTGAAGCTTTCTTT.

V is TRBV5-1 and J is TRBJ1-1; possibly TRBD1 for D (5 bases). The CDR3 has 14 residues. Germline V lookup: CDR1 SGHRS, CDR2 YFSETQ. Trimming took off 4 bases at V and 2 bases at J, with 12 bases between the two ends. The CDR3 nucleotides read TGCGCCAGCAGCGAAGGCAGGGCTAACACTGAAGCTTTCTTT. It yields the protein CASSEGRANTEAFF.

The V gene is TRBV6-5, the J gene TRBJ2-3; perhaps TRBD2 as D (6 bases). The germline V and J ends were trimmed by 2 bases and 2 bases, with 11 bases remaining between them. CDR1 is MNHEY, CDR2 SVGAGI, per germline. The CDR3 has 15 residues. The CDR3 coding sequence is TGTGCCAGCAGTTACGCAGCGGGTTTCACAGATACGCAGTATTTT. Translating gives CASSYAAGFTDTQYF.

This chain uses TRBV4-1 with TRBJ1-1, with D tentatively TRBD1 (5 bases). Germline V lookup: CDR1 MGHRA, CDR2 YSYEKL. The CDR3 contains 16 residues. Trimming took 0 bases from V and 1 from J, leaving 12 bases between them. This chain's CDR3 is CASSQDGRGSNTEAFF. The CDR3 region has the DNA TGCGCCAGCAGCCAAGATGGAAGGGGCTCGAACACTGAAGCTTTCTTT.

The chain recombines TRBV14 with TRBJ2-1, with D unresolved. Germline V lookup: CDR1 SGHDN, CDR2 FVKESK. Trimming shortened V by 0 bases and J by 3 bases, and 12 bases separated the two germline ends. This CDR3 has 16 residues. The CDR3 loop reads CASSQEWAADYNEQFF. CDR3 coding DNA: TGTGCCAGCAGCCAAGAGTGGGCAGCAGACTACAATGAGCAGTTCTTC.

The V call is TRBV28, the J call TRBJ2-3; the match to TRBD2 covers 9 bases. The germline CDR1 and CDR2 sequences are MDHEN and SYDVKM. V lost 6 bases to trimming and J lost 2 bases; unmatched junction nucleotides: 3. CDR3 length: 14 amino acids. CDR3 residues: CASRKRGATDTQYF. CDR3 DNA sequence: TGTGCCAGCAGGAAGCGGGGGGCCACAGATACGCAGTATTTT.

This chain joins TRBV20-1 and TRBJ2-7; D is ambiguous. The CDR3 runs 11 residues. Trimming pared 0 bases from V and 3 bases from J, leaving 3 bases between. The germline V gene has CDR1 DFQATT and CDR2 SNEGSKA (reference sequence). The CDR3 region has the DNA TGCAGTGCTAGAGATTACTACGAGCAGTACTTC. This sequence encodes CSARDYYEQYF.

The CDR3 loop is CASSFGGFNQPQHF. Here the CDR3 DNA reads TGTGCCAGCAGCTTTGGAGGATTCAATCAGCCCCAGCATTTT. The J gene is TRBJ1-5, the V gene TRBV5-8, with D unresolved. V lost 2 bases to trimming and J lost 3 bases, with 9 bases between them. This CDR3 contains 14 residues. Germline lookup yields CDR1 SGHTS and CDR2 YDEGEE. Using reference TRBV5-8 and TRBJ1-5 for the parts outside the CDR3, the full variable domain is EAGVTQSPTHLIKTRGQQATLRCSPISGHTSVYWYQQALGLGLQFLLWYDEGEERNRGNFPPRFSGRQFPNYSSELNVNALELEDSALYLCASSFGGFNQPQHFGDGTRLSIL.

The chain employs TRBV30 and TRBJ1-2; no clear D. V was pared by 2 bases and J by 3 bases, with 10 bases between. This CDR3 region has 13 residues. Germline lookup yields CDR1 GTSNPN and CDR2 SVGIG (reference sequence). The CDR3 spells CAWSMSMHYGYTF. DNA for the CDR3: TGTGCCTGGAGTATGAGCATGCACTATGGCTACACCTTC.

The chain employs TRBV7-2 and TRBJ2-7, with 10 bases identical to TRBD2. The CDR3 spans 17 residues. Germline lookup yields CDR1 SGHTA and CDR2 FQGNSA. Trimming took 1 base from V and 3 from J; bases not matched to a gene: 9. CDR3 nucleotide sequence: TGTGCCAGCAGCTTAGGAACCGAGCGGGGGGGCTTCTACGAGCAGTACTTC. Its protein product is CASSLGTERGGFYEQYF.

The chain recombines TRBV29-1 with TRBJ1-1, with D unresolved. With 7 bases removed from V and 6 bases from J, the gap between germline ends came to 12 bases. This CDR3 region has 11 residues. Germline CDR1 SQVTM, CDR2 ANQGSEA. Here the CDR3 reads CSAARGPEAFF. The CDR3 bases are TGCAGCGCCGCTAGAGGGCCTGAAGCTTTCTTT. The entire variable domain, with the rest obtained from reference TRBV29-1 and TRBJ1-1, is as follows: SAVISQKPSRDICQRGTSLTIQCQVDSQVTMMFWYRQQPGQSLTLIATANQGSEATYESGFVIDKFPISRPNLTFSTLTVSNMSPEDSSIYLCSAARGPEAFFGQGTRLTVV.

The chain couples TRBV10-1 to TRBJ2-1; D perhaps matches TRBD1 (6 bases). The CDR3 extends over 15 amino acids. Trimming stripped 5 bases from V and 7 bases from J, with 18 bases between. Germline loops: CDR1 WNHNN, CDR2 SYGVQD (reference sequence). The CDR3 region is CASSTGQLLPNEQFF. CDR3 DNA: TGCGCCAGCAGTACGGGACAATTGCTTCCTAATGAGCAGTTCTTC.

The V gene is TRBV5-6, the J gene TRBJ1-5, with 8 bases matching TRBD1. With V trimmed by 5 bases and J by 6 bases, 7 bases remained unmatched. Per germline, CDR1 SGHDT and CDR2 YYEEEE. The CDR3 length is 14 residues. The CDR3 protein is CASSYGQGRQPQHF. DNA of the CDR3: TGTGCCAGCAGTTACGGACAGGGTCGTCAGCCCCAGCATTTT.